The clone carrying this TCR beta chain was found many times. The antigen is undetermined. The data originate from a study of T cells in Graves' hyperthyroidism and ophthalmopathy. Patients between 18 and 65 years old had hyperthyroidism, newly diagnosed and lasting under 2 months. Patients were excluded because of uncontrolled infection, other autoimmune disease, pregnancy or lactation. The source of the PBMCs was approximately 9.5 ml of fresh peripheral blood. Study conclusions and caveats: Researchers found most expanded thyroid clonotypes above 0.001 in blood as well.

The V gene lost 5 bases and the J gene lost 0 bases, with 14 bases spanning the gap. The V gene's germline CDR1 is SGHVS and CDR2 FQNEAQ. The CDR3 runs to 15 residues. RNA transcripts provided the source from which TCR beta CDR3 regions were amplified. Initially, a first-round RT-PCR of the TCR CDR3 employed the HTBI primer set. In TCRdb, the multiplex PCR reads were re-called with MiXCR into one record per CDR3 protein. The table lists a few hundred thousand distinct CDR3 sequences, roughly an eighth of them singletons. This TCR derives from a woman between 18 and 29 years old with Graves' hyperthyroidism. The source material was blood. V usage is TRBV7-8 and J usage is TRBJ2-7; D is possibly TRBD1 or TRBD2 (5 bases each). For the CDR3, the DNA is TGTGCCAGCAGCACGAGGGACGGCAGCTCCTACGAGCAGTACTTC. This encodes CASSTRDGSSYEQYF. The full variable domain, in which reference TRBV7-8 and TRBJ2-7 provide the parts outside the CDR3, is GAGVSQSPRYKVAKRGQDVALRCDPISGHVSLFWYQQALGQGPEFLTYFQNEAQLDKSGLPSDRFFAERPEGSVSTLKIQRTQQEDSAVYLCASSTRDGSSYEQYFGPGTRLTVT.